This record concerns one TCR beta chain sequence. These data belong to a study of cytotoxic CD8 clonotypes in ibrutinib-treated CLL. The CDR3 extends over 17 amino acids. Germline-derived CDR1 and CDR2 are MDHEN and SYDVKM. V lost 2 bases, J lost 3 bases, and 18 bases lay in between. Assay used: immunoSEQ multiplex PCR; TCRdb lists only in-frame clones, some missing. The table shows fewer than 75,000 clones, with over 60% occurring only once. The gene calls are TRBV28 and TRBJ2-3; D gene unclear. Sample: PBMCs, taken after 12 months of ibrutinib treatment. The receptor was isolated from a human donor with chronic lymphocytic leukemia. CDR3 amino acids: CASSLGLPVQPTDTQYF. The CDR3, as DNA: TGTGCCAGCAGTTTAGGGCTACCCGTACAGCCGACAGATACGCAGTATTTT.